One sample yielded the 26 T cell receptor beta chains listed below, sequenced in a study of T cell changes during pregnancy in multiple sclerosis. Libraries were prepared by immunoSEQ multiplex PCR; TCRdb keeps only in-frame clonotypes and omits some of them. The sample carries roughly 110,000 clones, less than 95% recorded once. Material: peripheral blood, obtained after pregnancy. The receptors derive from a female donor with multiple sclerosis, enrolled in a pregnancy study.

This chain connects TRBV11-3 to TRBJ2-1; 8 nucleotides agree with TRBD2. The CDR3 loop spans 13 amino acids. Germline lookup yields CDR1 SGHNT and CDR2 YENEEA. V lost 5 bases, J lost 6 bases, and 3 bases stayed unmatched. The CDR3 bases are TGTGCCAGCAGCAAGCGGGAGAGCAATGAGCAGTTCTTC. It specifies CASSKRESNEQFF. Full variable domain (missing parts from reference TRBV11-3 and TRBJ2-1): EAGVVQSPRYKIIEKKQPVAFWCNPISGHNTLYWYLQNLGQGPELLIRYENEEAVDDSQLPKDRFSAERLKGVDSTLKIQPAELGDSAVYLCASSKRESNEQFFGPGTRLTVL.

The V call is TRBV15, the J call TRBJ1-2, with 9 nucleotides matching TRBD1. Germline V CDR1 and CDR2: LNHNV, YYDKDF (reference sequence). Trimming took 8 bases from V and 3 from J; bases not matched to a gene: 10. This CDR3 contains 15 residues. CDR3 bases: TGTGCCACCGGGGGGGACAGGGCGGAGGACTATGGCTACACCTTC. It encodes CATGGDRAEDYGYTF.

The CDR3 DNA reads as TGTGCCAGCAGCTTAAGAGGGTTTAATGAAAAACTGTTTTTT. Protein product: CASSLRGFNEKLFF. The rearrangement links TRBV7-9 to TRBJ1-4; D gene unclear. CDR3 length: 14 residues. Trimming pared 2 bases from V and 4 bases from J, leaving 8 bases between. Per the germline V gene, CDR1 is SEHNR and CDR2 is FQNEAQ (reference sequence).

The chain employs TRBV7-9 and TRBJ2-1; maybe TRBD2 (5 bases). Germline CDR1 reads SEHNR; CDR2 reads FQNEAQ (reference sequence). The germline V and J ends were trimmed by 1 base and 5 bases, with 15 bases remaining between them. The CDR3 has 16 amino acids. Written as DNA, the CDR3 is TGTGCCAGCAGCTTAGGGCGTGACACGGGAAACAATGAGCAGTTCTTC. Amino acids: CASSLGRDTGNNEQFF.

The gene calls are TRBV9 and TRBJ2-1; TRBD1 is a possible D gene (5 bases). Germline CDR1 and CDR2: SGDLS and YYNGEE. V was pared by 4 bases and J by 2 bases, with 13 bases between. The CDR3 is 15 amino acids. CDR3 in amino acids: CASSSQTVTYNEQFF. CDR3 coding DNA: TGTGCCAGCAGCAGCCAGACAGTTACCTACAATGAGCAGTTCTTC.

Worth noting for this clone: This same CDR3 is encoded by further DNA sequences in the sample. Written as DNA, the CDR3 is TGCGCCAGCAGCTTGGGGACTAGCGGCCCCTACGAGCAGTACTTC. Translation gives CASSLGTSGPYEQYF. The V and J genes are TRBV5-1 and TRBJ2-7; TRBD2 matches at 10 bases. V dropped 0 bases and J dropped 2; count of bases not matched to a gene: 2. The CDR3 consists of 15 residues. From germline, CDR1 is SGHRS and CDR2 YFSETQ.

The chain combines TRBV2 with TRBJ2-7, with 8 bases identical to TRBD2. This CDR3 spans 14 amino acids. V dropped 7 bases and J dropped 5; count of bases not matched to a gene: 10. CDR1 and CDR2 from the germline V gene are SNHLY and FYNNEI. CDR3: CASTSLAVQDEQYF. The DNA of the CDR3 is TGTGCCAGCACGTCACTAGCGGTCCAAGACGAGCAGTACTTC.

This clone was observed a single time. The gene calls are TRBV2 and TRBJ2-7, with 10 bases matching TRBD2. This CDR3 region has 15 residues. V shed 5 bases and J 1 base; nucleotides not matched to a gene: 5. In germline, CDR1 is SNHLY, CDR2 FYNNEI. The CDR3 reads CASSPSSGGSYEQYF. The CDR3, as DNA: TGTGCCAGCAGTCCTTCTAGCGGGGGATCCTACGAGCAGTACTTC.

This clone turned up a few times. The chain carries TRBV2 and TRBJ1-6, with D possibly TRBD1 on 6 matching bases. Germline V gene data show CDR1 as SNHLY and CDR2 as FYNNEI. CDR3 size: 15 residues. Trimming took 6 bases from V and 9 from J, leaving 18 bases between them. CDR3 in amino acids: CASRGETGMGSPLHF. CDR3 nucleotides: TGTGCCAGCAGGGGCGAAACAGGGATGGGTTCACCCCTCCACTTT.

This chain connects TRBV5-4 to TRBJ2-1; 10 bases fit TRBD2. The CDR3 sequence is 15 residues long. From germline, CDR1 is SGHNT and CDR2 YYREEE (reference sequence). V was pared by 5 bases and J by 6 bases, with 8 bases of the junction left unmatched. DNA of the CDR3: TGTGCCAGCAGTCTAGCGGGAGTATTGTCCAATGAGCAGTTCTTC. Its translation: CASSLAGVLSNEQFF.

This sequence joins TRBV7-6 and TRBJ2-2; 10 bases fit TRBD2. V dropped 5 bases and J dropped 3; count of bases not matched to a gene: 12. This CDR3 spans 18 amino acids. From germline, CDR1 is SGHVS and CDR2 FNYEAQ. CDR3 region: CASSLLSGLAGDTGELFF. The CDR3 DNA is TGTGCCAGCAGCCTCTTAAGCGGGCTAGCGGGGGACACCGGGGAGCTGTTTTTT.

V and J are TRBV9 and TRBJ2-5; 7 bases agree with TRBD2. The V segment lost 4 bases and the J segment 5 bases; nucleotides outside the gene matches: 11. Germline-derived CDR1 and CDR2 are SGDLS and YYNGEE. This CDR3 contains 15 residues. CDR3 nucleotides: TGTGCCAGCAGCCCCCGGGGAGGGCAGGGCGAGACCCAGTACTTC. Protein sequence: CASSPRGGQGETQYF.

This clone has a handful of counts. This chain uses TRBV18 with TRBJ1-1; D call uncertain. CDR1 and CDR2 from the germline V gene are KGHSH and LQKENI. The CDR3 loop spans 15 amino acids. The V and J ends lost 4 bases and 0 bases respectively, with 12 bases between them. The CDR3 sequence: CASSQKTQMNTEAFF. The CDR3 DNA sequence: TGTGCCAGCTCACAAAAGACACAGATGAACACTGAAGCTTTCTTT.

The J gene is TRBJ2-3, the V gene TRBV28, with TRBD2 identical over 7 bases. The CDR3 has 15 amino acids. The trim removed 5 bases at V and 5 bases at J, leaving 10 bases unmatched. Germline lookup yields CDR1 MDHEN and CDR2 SYDVKM. The CDR3 region is CASSIYSGNGDTQYF. The DNA of the CDR3 is TGTGCCAGCAGTATCTACAGCGGGAATGGAGATACGCAGTATTTT.

This rearrangement joins TRBV5-4 to TRBJ1-6; possible D gene TRBD1, 6 bases. Germline assignment: CDR1 SGHNT and CDR2 YYREEE (reference sequence). The CDR3 consists of 15 residues. The V and J ends lost 5 bases and 10 bases respectively, with 19 bases between them. The chain's CDR3 is CASSTGGNRVSPLHF. The CDR3, as DNA: TGTGCCAGCAGTACTGGGGGAAACAGGGTCTCACCCCTCCACTTT.

The CDR3: CASSSSTNEKLFF. CDR3 sequence (DNA): TGTGCCAGCAGCTCTTCAACTAATGAAAAACTGTTTTTT. The chain is built from TRBV7-2 and TRBJ1-4, with unresolved D. V lost 4 bases and J lost 0, with 3 bases in between. The germline V gene encodes CDR1 SGHTA and CDR2 FQGNSA. This CDR3 region has 13 residues.

This chain links TRBV5-4 with TRBJ1-3, with D perhaps matching TRBD1 (6 bases). The CDR3 spans 16 residues. V lost 0 bases, J lost 0 bases, and 10 bases lay in between. Germline assignment: CDR1 SGHNT and CDR2 YYREEE (reference sequence). The CDR3 DNA is TGTGCCAGCAGCTTGGAAGCGGGGGCCTCTGGAAACACCATATATTTT. Its translation is CASSLEAGASGNTIYF.

The J gene is TRBJ2-7, the V gene TRBV18; D is undetermined. V shed 2 bases and J shed 2 bases, with 7 bases lying between them. Germline V lookup: CDR1 KGHSH, CDR2 LQKENI. There are 13 residues in the CDR3. CDR3 nucleotide sequence: TGTGCCAGCTCACCAGGGCCGACCTACGAGCAGTACTTC. As protein: CASSPGPTYEQYF.

The rearrangement uses TRBV27 and TRBJ1-4, with 7 positions matching TRBD1. The ends lost 6 bases at V and 0 bases at J; junction bases unmatched: 4. Germline CDR1 is MNHEY and CDR2 is SMNVEV (reference sequence). This CDR3 contains 15 residues. In nucleotides, the CDR3 is TGTGCCAGCAGGTTCCAGGGGGCAACTAATGAAAAACTGTTTTTT. Translating it yields CASRFQGATNEKLFF.

The rearrangement joins TRBV5-1 to TRBJ2-1; TRBD2 is a possible D gene (5 bases). Trimming left V 0 bases short and J 6 bases short, with 10 bases between. The CDR3 is made up of 14 amino acids. Germline V gene data show CDR1 as SGHRS and CDR2 as YFSETQ. For the CDR3, the DNA is TGCGCCAGCAGCTTGGCCACGGCGGGCAATGAGCAGTTCTTC. Its translation is CASSLATAGNEQFF. Looking up the rest from reference TRBV5-1 and TRBJ2-1 gives the full variable domain: KAGVTQTPRYLIKTRGQQVTLSCSPISGHRSVSWYQQTPGQGLQFLFEYFSETQRNKGNFPGRFSGRQFSNSRSEMNVSTLELGDSALYLCASSLATAGNEQFFGPGTRLTVL.

The V and J genes are TRBV2 and TRBJ1-5; 7 bases map to TRBD1. Germline trimming cut 6 bases from V and 5 bases from J; bases unmatched to any gene: 13. Germline V gene lookup returns CDR1 SNHLY and CDR2 FYNNEI. The CDR3 has 16 amino acids. CDR3 nucleotides: TGTGCCAGCAGAGACGACAGGGAGGATCTTGATCAGCCCCAGCATTTT. Residues: CASRDDREDLDQPQHF.

The chain couples TRBV27 to TRBJ2-7; D perhaps matches TRBD1 (7 bases). Germline V gene sequence: CDR1 MNHEY, CDR2 SMNVEV (reference sequence). The CDR3 sequence is 14 residues long. With 5 bases removed from V and 7 bases from J, the gap between germline ends came to 18 bases. The CDR3 DNA is TGTGCCAGCAGTAGGACAGGAGGGGTCCGGGAGCAGTACTTC. Translating it yields CASSRTGGVREQYF.

This sequence joins TRBV5-1 and TRBJ2-3; 9 positions agree with TRBD2. The CDR3 has 15 amino acids. Looked up from germline, CDR1 is SGHRS and CDR2 is YFSETQ. J lost 2 bases, V lost 4 bases, and 5 bases had no gene match. CDR3 sequence (DNA): TGCGCCAGCAGCACAAGCGGGAGGATCACAGATACGCAGTATTTT. This translates into CASSTSGRITDTQYF.

The genes are TRBV13 and TRBJ2-5; 7 bases are a match to TRBD2. The CDR3 is 16 amino acids. The germline V gene encodes CDR1 PRHDT and CDR2 FYEKMQ (reference sequence). The J segment lost 1 base and the V segment lost 2 bases, leaving 7 bases of the junction unmatched. This CDR3 reads CASSLSASGTQETQYF. The DNA for the CDR3 is TGTGCCAGCAGCTTATCGGCTAGCGGTACCCAAGAGACCCAGTACTTC.

The chain links TRBV6-6 to TRBJ1-2; weak D call: TRBD1 (5 bases). V dropped 2 bases and J dropped 6 bases, with 19 bases sitting between them. Per germline, CDR1 MNHNY and CDR2 SVGAGI (reference sequence). This CDR3 region has 16 residues. The CDR3 reads CASSYPIPDSTHGYTF. The DNA of the CDR3 is TGTGCCAGCAGTTACCCCATTCCCGACAGTACCCATGGCTACACCTTC.

The chain has TRBV27 and TRBJ2-7; D is unclear. There are 11 residues in the CDR3. Germline values: CDR1 MNHEY, CDR2 SMNVEV (reference sequence). V shed 5 bases and J shed 3 bases, with 5 bases lying between them. The chain's CDR3 is CASSLLYEQYF. In DNA form, the CDR3 reads TGTGCCAGCAGTCTCCTCTACGAGCAGTACTTC.